This T cell receptor (beta chain) stems from a study of OX40 agonist ivuxolimab in advanced cancers. Regarding the study in general: Ivuxolimab was a fully human IgG2 agonistic monoclonal antibody targeting the costimulatory receptor OX40 (CD134). Peripheral TCRbeta sequencing was intended to test whether TCR sequence diversity was altered and clonal T-cell expansion was caused by ivuxolimab. Among the roughly 50 dose-escalation patients, approximately 20 had hepatocellular carcinoma, 15 or so melanoma, 9 renal cell carcinoma and 9 head and neck cancer. The paper describes the monotherapy dose-escalation part (N = 52 patients) of the phase I trial of ivuxolimab. Prior anti-PD-1, anti-PD-L1 or anti-CTLA-4 therapy was permitted, and checkpoint inhibitors had been received by more than 35% of dose-escalation patients. In the dose-escalation cohort, approximately 82% of patients were male, and the mean age was roughly 60 years, with a range of about 23 to 90. Intravenous ivuxolimab was administered to patients every 2 weeks at six dose levels: 0.01, 0.1, 0.3, 1.5, 3 and 10 mg/kg. Partial responses were achieved by three dose-escalation patients, of whom one had hepatocellular carcinoma and two had cutaneous melanoma. Broad study findings and their caveats: At doses of 0.1 to 3.0 mg/kg, clonal expansion of both CD4+ and CD8+ blood T cells was observed from baseline to week 6. After ivuxolimab, CD8+ T cells had more expanded clones than CD4+ T cells on average. In the 0.1-3.0 mg/kg groups, partial responders were among the patients with the lowest normalized peripheral clonal expansion, particularly in CD8+ T cells. Low levels of normalized T-cell clonal expansion were also seen in some patients who did not respond. Which antigens the clonally expanded peripheral T cells were specific for was not determined.

CDR1 and CDR2, looked up from the germline V gene (reference sequence), are SEHNR and FQNEAQ. The germline V end is reduced by 5 bases and the J end by 6 bases; junction bases left unmatched: 4. The CDR3 has 15 amino acids, counting the end cysteine and phenylalanine. Only CDR3 DNA is held: 45 bases, read in frame from base 1. For sequencing of the TCRbeta CDR3 region, genomic DNA was extracted from the sorted cells. The immunoSEQ Assay was used to sequence the TCRbeta CDR3 regions. What TCRdb holds here is the immuneACCESS table cut down to in-frame rearrangements. Part of the clones is not present; checked against another copy, under half of the missing clones reflect an unresolved V gene, and the others are unexplained. This sample holds 55,000 to 75,000 clones; roughly nine tenths were observed only once. Together, the top ten hold 1.3% of the sample. Patients with a history of autoimmune disease or receiving systemic immunosuppression were excluded from the trial. In every dose cohort, peripheral blood was drawn for TCR sequencing at baseline, cycle 4 day 1, and cycle 7 day 1. Samples were obtained from an open-label, multicenter, first-in-human phase I dose-escalation trial of ivuxolimab. Adults with locally advanced or metastatic head and neck squamous cell, hepatocellular, melanoma or renal cell carcinoma were enrolled in the trial. Before TCR sequencing, CD4+ T cells and CD8+ T cells from peripheral blood were sorted into separate populations.

As for this clone: Its antigen is currently not known. No base-level quality is on record; no much larger clone is a single base apart.

The rearrangement combines TRBV7-9 with TRBJ2-2; 12 junctional bases match TRBD1. This TCR derives from an adult with an advanced solid tumor such as melanoma, head and neck, liver or kidney cancer. The sequences come from CD4+ or CD8+ T cells sorted from blood, collected in a trial of the OX40 agonist ivuxolimab. The CDR3 sequence is CASSVGQGAAGELFF. The base sequence is TGTGCCAGCAGCGTGGGACAGGGGGCGGCCGGGGAGCTGTTTTTT.